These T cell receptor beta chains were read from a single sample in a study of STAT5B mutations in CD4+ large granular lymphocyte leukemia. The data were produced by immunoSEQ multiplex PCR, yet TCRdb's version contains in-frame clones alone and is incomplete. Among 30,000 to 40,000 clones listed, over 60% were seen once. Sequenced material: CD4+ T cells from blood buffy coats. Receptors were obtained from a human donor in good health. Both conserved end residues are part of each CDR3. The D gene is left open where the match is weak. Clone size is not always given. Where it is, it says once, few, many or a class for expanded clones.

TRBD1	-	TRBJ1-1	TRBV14	TGTGCCAACGAAAGAGGACAGGGTGTTACTGAAGCTTTCTTT	CANERGQGVTEAFF
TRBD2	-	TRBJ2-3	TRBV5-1	TGCGCCAGCAGCTTTTTGCCTGCAAGCGGGGGGGCTGATACGCAGTATTTT	CASSFLPASGGADTQYF
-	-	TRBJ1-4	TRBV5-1	TGCGCCAGCAGCTTGACAGGGACGTTCGATGAAAAACTGTTTTTT	CASSLTGTFDEKLFF
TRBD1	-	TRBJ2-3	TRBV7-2	TGTGCCAGCGGCAGACAGGGTTCCCCAGATACGCAGTATTTT	CASGRQGSPDTQYF
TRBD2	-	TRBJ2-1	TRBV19	TGTGCCAGTAGTAGGGCAGCGGGAGGTTATAATGAGCAGTTCTTC	CASSRAAGGYNEQFF
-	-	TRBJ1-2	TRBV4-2	TGTGCCAGCAGCCGGGACAAGAACTATGGCTACACCTTC	CASSRDKNYGYTF
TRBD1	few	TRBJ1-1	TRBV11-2	TGTGCCAGCAGGCCCCGACAGGGTTTGGGGAACACTGAAGCTTTCTTT	CASRPRQGLGNTEAFF
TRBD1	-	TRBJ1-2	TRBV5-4	TGTACCAGCAGCCGGGGACAGGGCCGAGTCTATGGCTACACCTTC	CTSSRGQGRVYGYTF
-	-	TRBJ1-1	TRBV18	TGTGCCAGCTCACCATTAGTCAGAACCAACACTGAAGCTTTCTTT	CASSPLVRTNTEAFF
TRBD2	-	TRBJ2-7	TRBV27	TGTGCCAGCAGTTTATTTGCCGGGGGGGGCTACGAGCAGTACTTC	CASSLFAGGGYEQYF
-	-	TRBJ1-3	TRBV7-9	TGTGCCAGCAGCCCGAGTGGAAACACCATATATTTT	CASSPSGNTIYF
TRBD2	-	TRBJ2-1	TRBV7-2	TGTGCCAGCAGCCCCTCGAGACTAGCCACCTACAATGAGCAGTTCTTC	CASSPSRLATYNEQFF
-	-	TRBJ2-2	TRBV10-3	TGTGCCATCAGTGAGCGACGACAGACAAACGCGAACACCGGGGAGCTGTTTTTT	CAISERRQTNANTGELFF
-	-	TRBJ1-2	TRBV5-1	TGCGCCAGCAGCCCCGGGCCGGGGGTCGACTATGGCTACACCTTC	CASSPGPGVDYGYTF
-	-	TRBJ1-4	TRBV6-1	TGTGCCAGCAGGAGGGGGGGTTCGACTAATGAAAAACTGTTTTTT	CASRRGGSTNEKLFF
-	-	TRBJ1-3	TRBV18	TGTGCCAGCTCCCCTGCGGAAGGCTCTGGAAACACCATATATTTT	CASSPAEGSGNTIYF
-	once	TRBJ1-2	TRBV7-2	TGTGCCAGCAGCTGGGAGGGGACCGAGGTCTATGGCTACACCTTC	CASSWEGTEVYGYTF
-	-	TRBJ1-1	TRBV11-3	TGTGCCAGCAGCCCACAGGCGAACACTGAAGCTTTCTTT	CASSPQANTEAFF
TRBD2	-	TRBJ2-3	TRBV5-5	TGTGCCAGCAGCCGACTAGCGGACACAGATACGCAGTATTTT	CASSRLADTDTQYF
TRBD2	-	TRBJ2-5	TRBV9	TGTGCCAGCAGCGATGGACTAGCGATAGAGACCCAGTACTTC	CASSDGLAIETQYF
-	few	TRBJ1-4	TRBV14	TGTGCCAGCAGCCAAGAGAATGAAAAACTGTTTTTT	CASSQENEKLFF
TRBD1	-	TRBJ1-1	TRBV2	TGTGCCACTCTTCGACAGGGGAGAACTGAAGCTTTCTTT	CATLRQGRTEAFF
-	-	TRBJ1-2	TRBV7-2	TGTGCCAGCAGCTTAGAGGGCCAGGGACTCCTCAAAGGCTACACCTTC	CASSLEGQGLLKGYTF
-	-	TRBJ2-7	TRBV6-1	TGTGCCAGCAGGGTAGCGCATCAAGCCTACGAGCAGTACTTC	CASRVAHQAYEQYF
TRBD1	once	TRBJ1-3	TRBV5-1	TGCGCCAGCAAACCATTAGGGGGCAGAAACACCATATATTTT	CASKPLGGRNTIYF
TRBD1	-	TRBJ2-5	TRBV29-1	TGCAGCGTCGGGACAGGGGGTCCAGGGACCCAGTACTTC	CSVGTGGPGTQYF
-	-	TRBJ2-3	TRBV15	TGTGCCACCAGCAGAGATCAGGTTGCGCAGCGGACAGATACGCAGTATTTT	CATSRDQVAQRTDTQYF
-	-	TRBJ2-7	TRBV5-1	TGCGCCAGCAGACCTCACGATGCTCTATCCTACGAGCAGTACTTC	CASRPHDALSYEQYF
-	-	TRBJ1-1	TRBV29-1	TGCAGCGGAGGCGGCCAGCACGGCACTGAAGCTTTCTTT	CSGGGQHGTEAFF
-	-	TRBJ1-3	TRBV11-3	TGTGCCAGCAGCTCACGGGGCTCTGGAAACACCATATATTTT	CASSSRGSGNTIYF
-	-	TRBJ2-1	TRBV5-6	TGTGCCAGCAGCTTGGGGGCTTTCTACAATGAGCAGTTCTTC	CASSLGAFYNEQFF
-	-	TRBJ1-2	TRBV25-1	TGTGCCAGCAGTGGAGGTCAGGGGAATGGCTACACCTTC	CASSGGQGNGYTF